A selection of T cell receptor beta chains follows, all from one sample in a study of T cells in Graves' hyperthyroidism and ophthalmopathy. From the multiplex PCR reads, TCRdb called clonotypes with MiXCR, one entry per CDR3 protein. The table shows under 300,000 distinct CDR3 sequences, with 13% occurring only once. The specimen was blood. The origin of the receptors is a woman between 25 and 40 years old with Graves' hyperthyroidism that later progressed to Graves' ophthalmopathy. The CDR3 runs from the conserved cysteine through the conserved F or W. A D gene is named only where the DNA matches it firmly. Some rows mark clone size as missing; the rest say once, few, many or name a class of expanded clone.

J gene,V gene,clone size,D gene,CDR3 DNA,CDR3 protein
TRBJ2-1,TRBV11-3,many,-,TGTGCCAGCAGCTTAGGTGGTCCGAGTTTCAATGAGCAGTTCTTC,CASSLGGPSFNEQFF
TRBJ2-1,TRBV7-2,many,TRBD2,TGTGCCAGCAGCGCCCGGACTAGCGCAAATTACAATGAGCAGTTCTTC,CASSARTSANYNEQFF
TRBJ2-3,TRBV20-1,-,-,TGCAGTGCGGGGGGGACACGGAGAGATACGCAGTATTTT,CSAGGTRRDTQYF
TRBJ2-7,TRBV7-9,-,TRBD1,TGTGCCAGCAGCCCCCGGGACAGGGGAAGGGCCTACGAGCAGTACTTC,CASSPRDRGRAYEQYF
TRBJ1-1,TRBV3-1,few,-,TGTGCCAGCGGCCAAGATATCCAGGTGAACACTGAAGCTTTCTTT,CASGQDIQVNTEAFF
TRBJ2-5,TRBV7-9,many,-,TGTGCCAGCAGCTTAGTTGGAGTTGGTCAAGAGACCCAGTACTTC,CASSLVGVGQETQYF
TRBJ2-1,TRBV27,many,-,TGTGCCAGCCAACCCGGGGCAGGAGGAGAGCAGTTCTTC,CASQPGAGGEQFF
TRBJ2-2,TRBV30,-,-,TGTGCCTGGAGTGCCCAGGGGGCGGGAGGGGCCGGGGAGCTGTTTTTT,CAWSAQGAGGAGELFF
TRBJ2-6,TRBV15,once,-,TGTGCCACCAGCAGGGCCGGGGAAGGGGCCCCCTCTGGGGCCAACGTCCTGACTTTC,CATSRAGEGAPSGANVLTF
TRBJ1-4,TRBV28,-,-,TGTGCCAGCAGTACGGACAGCTATAATGAAAAACTGTTTTTT,CASSTDSYNEKLFF